The present T cell receptor beta chain was sequenced within a study of blood T cell repertoires in COVID-19. Study-level information: COVID-19 samples from acute and convalescent phases originated in the United States, Italy and Spain.

The protocol was immunoSEQ multiplex PCR, while the TCRdb copy is restricted to in-frame clones and leaves out a portion. The data contain 270,000 or so clones, roughly 89% of them seen just once; the ten biggest clones take up around 3%. V dropped 8 bases and J dropped 2; count of bases not matched to a gene: 3. The CDR3 loop spans 12 amino acids. Germline lookup yields CDR1 MNHEY and CDR2 SVGAGI. The TCR comes from a woman aged 25 to 39 with active or convalescent COVID-19. This chain joins TRBV6-5 and TRBJ2-7; 7 positions agree with TRBD2. The specimen was peripheral blood. The CDR3 region is CASYTSAYEQYF. CDR3 coding DNA: TGTGCCAGCTATACTAGCGCCTACGAGCAGTACTTC.